Below, one T cell receptor (beta chain) is given with its context. No antigen is known for it. The sample belongs to a study of OX40 agonist ivuxolimab in advanced cancers. Across the study: Ivuxolimab, which is an agonistic anti-OX40 (CD134) antibody, was administered to the patients. The group had a mean age of roughly 65 years, ranged from about 20 to 79, and was just under 85% male.

The V and J ends lost 1 base and 4 bases respectively, with 8 bases between them. CDR1 is SGHNT, CDR2 YENEEA, per germline. CDR3 length equals 14 residues. Study results and limitations: Among patients with partial responses at 0.1-3.0 mg/kg, clonal expansion was among the lowest.

This table comes from immunoSEQ multiplex PCR, and its TCRdb copy is limited to in-frame clones, with some not included. Of more than 65,000 clones in the sample, roughly 80% were seen once. Specimen: CD4+ or CD8+ T cells sorted from blood, collected in a trial of the OX40 agonist ivuxolimab. The clonotype originates from an adult with an advanced solid tumor such as melanoma, head and neck, liver or kidney cancer. V and J are TRBV11-3 and TRBJ2-1; no clear D. The CDR3 spells CASSLVSGYNEQFF. CDR3 nucleotides: TGTGCCAGCAGCTTAGTGTCCGGTTACAATGAGCAGTTCTTC.